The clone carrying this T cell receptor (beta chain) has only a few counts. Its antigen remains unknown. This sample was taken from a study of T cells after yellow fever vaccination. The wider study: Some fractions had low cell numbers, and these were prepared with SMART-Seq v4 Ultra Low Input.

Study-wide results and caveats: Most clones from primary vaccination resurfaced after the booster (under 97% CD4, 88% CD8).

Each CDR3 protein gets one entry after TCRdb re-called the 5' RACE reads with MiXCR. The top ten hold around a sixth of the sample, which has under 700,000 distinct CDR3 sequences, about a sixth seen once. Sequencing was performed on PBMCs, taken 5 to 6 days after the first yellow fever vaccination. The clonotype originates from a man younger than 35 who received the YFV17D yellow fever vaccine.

CDR3 DNA: TGTGCCACCAGTGATCCCGGACCTCCGGGCGGGCAGTATTTT. Residues: CATSDPGPPGGQYF. The J gene is TRBJ2-3, the V gene TRBV24-1, with D hard to call. Germline CDR1 reads KGHDR; CDR2 reads SFDVKD. Trimming removed 3 bases at V and 11 bases at J, with 17 bases between. The CDR3 extends over 14 amino acids.